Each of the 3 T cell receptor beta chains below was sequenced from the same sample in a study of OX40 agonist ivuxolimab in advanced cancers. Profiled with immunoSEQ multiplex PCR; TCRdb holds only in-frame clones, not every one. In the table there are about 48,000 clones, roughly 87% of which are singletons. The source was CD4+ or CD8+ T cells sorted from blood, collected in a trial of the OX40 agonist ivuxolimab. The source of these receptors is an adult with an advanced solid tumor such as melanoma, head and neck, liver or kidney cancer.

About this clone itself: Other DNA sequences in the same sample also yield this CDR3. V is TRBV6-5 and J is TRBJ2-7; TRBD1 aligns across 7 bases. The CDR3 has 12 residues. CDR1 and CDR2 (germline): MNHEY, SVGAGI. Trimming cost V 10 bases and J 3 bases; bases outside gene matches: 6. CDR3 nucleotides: TGTGCCACGTGGGACAGACTCTACGAGCAGTACGTC. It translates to CATWDRLYEQYV.

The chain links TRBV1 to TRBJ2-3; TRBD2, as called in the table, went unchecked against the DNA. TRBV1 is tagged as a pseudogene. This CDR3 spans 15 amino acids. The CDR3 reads CTSSHGLAVTDTQYF. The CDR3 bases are TGCACCAGCAGCCATGGTTTAGCGGTGACAGATACGCAGTATTTT.

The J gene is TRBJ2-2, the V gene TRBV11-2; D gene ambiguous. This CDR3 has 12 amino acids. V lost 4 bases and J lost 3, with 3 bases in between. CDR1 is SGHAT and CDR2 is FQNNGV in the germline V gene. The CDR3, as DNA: TGTGCCAGCAGCTACTACACCGGGGAGCTGTTTTTT. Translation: CASSYYTGELFF.